This is a list of T cell receptor beta chains from one sample in a study of T cell responses to AZD1222 COVID-19 vaccine. Clones were read by immunoSEQ multiplex PCR, and TCRdb kept only the in-frame ones, dropping some. The table has roughly 180,000 clones, approximately 94% seen once. The sample was peripheral blood, taken 28 days after the second AZD1222 dose. Receptors originate from an adult who received the AZD1222 COVID-19 vaccine. Both conserved end residues are part of each CDR3.

CDR3 protein: CASSKFGSYNEQFF
V gene: TRBV23-1

CDR3 protein: CASSLGARSQADTQYF
V gene: TRBV11-1

CDR3 protein: CASSYPQGSNTEAFF
V gene: TRBV19

CDR3 protein: CASSFSGMTNEQYF
V gene: TRBV5-1

CDR3 protein: CASTHYSQETQYF
V gene: TRBV11-3

CDR3 protein: CASSLAVAANYGYTF
V gene: TRBV5-1

CDR3 protein: CASSLVQGNTEAFF
V gene: TRBV5-4

CDR3 protein: CASRPTRGLETQYF
V gene: TRBV7-2

CDR3 protein: CASRPGLNYGYTF
V gene: TRBV2

CDR3 protein: CASSLGKRNEKLFF
V gene: TRBV7-9

CDR3 protein: CASSQAPQGFGEKLFF
V gene: TRBV4-2

CDR3 protein: CASSDRGPSPLHF
V gene: TRBV19

CDR3 protein: CASSLSGYTEAFF
V gene: TRBV27

CDR3 protein: CASSSLNRVPGELFF
V gene: TRBV13

CDR3 protein: CASARGLAGAPYEQYF
V gene: TRBV19

CDR3 protein: CASSSDRGYGYTF
V gene: TRBV7-9

CDR3 protein: CASRPAGATDTQYF
V gene: TRBV19

CDR3 protein: CASSYHLYGGTRSSEQYF
V gene: TRBV7-9

CDR3 protein: CASSFEPNQPQHF
V gene: TRBV27

CDR3 protein: CASSSLLAGLSYEQYF
V gene: TRBV6-2/TRBV6-3

CDR3 protein: CASSWGQKETQYF
V gene: TRBV6-5

CDR3 protein: CASRGGVGTEAFF
V gene: TRBV12-5

CDR3 protein: CASSPRGTYGYTF
V gene: TRBV6-5

CDR3 protein: CASSVEGTLEAFF
V gene: TRBV6-5

CDR3 protein: CASSLLNRGSYGYTF
V gene: TRBV7-9

CDR3 protein: CASSLFGTRQSYNEQFF
V gene: TRBV13

CDR3 protein: CAISGGPDSPLHF
V gene: TRBV6-5

CDR3 protein: CASSVYGGLSSSYNEQFF
V gene: TRBV9

CDR3 protein: CASSLGGQGSDTQYF
V gene: TRBV5-6

CDR3 protein: CASSPGTGGAEQYF
V gene: TRBV5-6

CDR3 protein: CASSARGQETQYF
V gene: TRBV7-2

CDR3 protein: CASSLGQGISQNIQYF
V gene: TRBV5-5

CDR3 protein: CASSLYDRADYGYTF
V gene: TRBV7-2

CDR3 protein: CAWSVGGSSYEQYF
V gene: TRBV30

CDR3 protein: CASGPLLTGGRQPQHF
V gene: TRBV28

CDR3 protein: CAWRARIGGAYEQYF
V gene: TRBV30

CDR3 protein: CASSLPPDSSYEQYF
V gene: TRBV21-1

CDR3 protein: CAWSVWLTAPLHF
V gene: TRBV30

CDR3 protein: CASSFRGLSLFRGTEAFF
V gene: TRBV5-1

CDR3 protein: CSALTDRATGELFF
V gene: TRBV29-1

CDR3 protein: CASSISGRVDGYTF
V gene: TRBV7-9

CDR3 protein: CASSYNGQGRNQPQHF
V gene: TRBV6-5

CDR3 protein: CASSLGGDPPLHF
V gene: TRBV7-2

CDR3 protein: CASSRDTHTYEQYF
V gene: TRBV6-2/TRBV6-3

CDR3 protein: CASSVPPGGVQPQHF
V gene: TRBV28

CDR3 protein: CASSAGLAGRADTQYF
V gene: TRBV2

CDR3 protein: CASSLDRLSGANVLTF
V gene: TRBV5-1

CDR3 protein: CASSPTSPGWTYEQYF
V gene: TRBV3-1/TRBV3-2

CDR3 protein: CASSFGGRGGYTF
V gene: TRBV12-3/TRBV12-4

CDR3 protein: CATLPDVGYGYTF
V gene: TRBV19

CDR3 protein: CASSFSRLDEQFF
V gene: TRBV5-1

CDR3 protein: CASSQAGGESPLHF
V gene: TRBV4-1

CDR3 protein: CAWSQGRSINYGYTF
V gene: TRBV30

CDR3 protein: CSVVSGVSGNTIYF
V gene: TRBV29-1

CDR3 protein: CASSSLNNYGYTF
V gene: TRBV5-1